This T cell receptor beta chain was obtained from a study of human T cells and chemical hapten exposure. This clonotype turned up a few times. Time point here: pre-sensitization, week 0. The treatment was: therapeutic diphenylcyclopropenone sensitization with weekly scalp DPC. Per the germline V gene, CDR1 is LNHDA and CDR2 is SQIVND (reference sequence). V shed 11 bases, J shed 7 bases, and the junction held 16 bases outside the gene matches. The CDR3 runs to 15 residues. One entry per CDR3 protein, called by TCRdb with MiXCR from the RACE reads. The sample records tens of thousands of distinct CDR3 sequences, about 10% being singletons.

The TCR sequence derives from a woman in her forties or fifties with alopecia areata. Some clones in this sample may be carry-over from other donors' samples. The chain couples TRBV19 to TRBJ2-1, with TRBD2 matching 8 bases. The sequences come from whole blood, collected in connection with sensitization to the hapten diphenylcyclopropenone (DPC). CDR3: CASFPGGLGGNEQFF. CDR3 bases: TGTGCCTCTTTTCCCGGGGGACTAGGAGGTAATGAGCAGTTCTTC.